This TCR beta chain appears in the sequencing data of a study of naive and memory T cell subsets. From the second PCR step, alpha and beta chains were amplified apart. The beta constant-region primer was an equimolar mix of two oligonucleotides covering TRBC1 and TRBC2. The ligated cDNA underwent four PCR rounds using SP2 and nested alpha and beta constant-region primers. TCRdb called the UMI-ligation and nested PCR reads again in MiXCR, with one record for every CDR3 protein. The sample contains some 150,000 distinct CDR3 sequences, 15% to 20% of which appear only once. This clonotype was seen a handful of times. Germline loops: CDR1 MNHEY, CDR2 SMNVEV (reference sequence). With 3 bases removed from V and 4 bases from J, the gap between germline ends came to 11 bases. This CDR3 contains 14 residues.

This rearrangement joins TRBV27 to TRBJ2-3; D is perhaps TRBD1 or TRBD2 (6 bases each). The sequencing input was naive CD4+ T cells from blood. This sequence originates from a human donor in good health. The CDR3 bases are TGTGCCAGCAGTTTTGACAGGAGGGCAGATACGCAGTATTTT. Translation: CASSFDRRADTQYF.